The rows below give T cell receptor beta chains drawn from one sample of a study of Tregs in tolerant kidney transplant recipients. Assay used: immunoSEQ multiplex PCR; TCRdb lists only in-frame clones, some missing. The sample lists under 95,000 clones, 85% to 95% occurring once. The specimen was Tregs from blood, collected before the transplant. Source of these receptors: a human donor who received a combined kidney and bone marrow transplant. The CDR3 runs from the conserved cysteine through the conserved F or W. D genes are given only for firm matches. Some rows have no size entry. The others give once, few or many, or a class for an expanded clone.

D gene,J gene,clone size,V gene,CDR3 protein,CDR3 DNA
TRBD2,TRBJ2-5,NA,TRBV27,CASSFRLAGGSQETQYF,TGTGCCAGCAGTTTCCGTCTAGCGGGAGGCTCACAAGAGACCCAGTACTTC
NA,TRBJ2-7,NA,TRBV6-1,CASSRNTGSREQYF,TGTGCCAGCAGTCGTAATACAGGGTCTCGCGAGCAGTACTTC
TRBD2,TRBJ2-7,NA,TRBV28,CASAGGLAESYEQYF,TGTGCCAGCGCCGGGGGACTAGCGGAGTCCTACGAGCAGTACTTC
TRBD1,TRBJ1-5,once,TRBV6-1,CASSRTGSNQPQHF,TGTGCCAGCAGCCGGACAGGTAGCAATCAGCCCCAGCATTTT
NA,TRBJ1-5,NA,TRBV6-6,CASSYDSNQPQHF,TGTGCCAGCAGTTACGATAGCAATCAGCCCCAGCATTTT
TRBD1,TRBJ2-4,NA,TRBV19,CASSPRDRRNIQYF,TGTGCCAGTAGTCCCCGGGACAGACGAAACATTCAGTACTTC
TRBD1,TRBJ1-1,NA,TRBV6-1,CASSVPPGQGRTEAFF,TGTGCCAGCAGTGTGCCCCCGGGACAGGGCCGGACTGAAGCTTTCTTT
TRBD1,TRBJ2-7,NA,TRBV28,CASIRLGTGANEQYF,TGTGCCAGCATTAGACTCGGGACAGGGGCTAACGAGCAGTACTTC
NA,TRBJ1-1,NA,TRBV10-2,CASSKSTLTEAFF,TGCGCCAGCAGTAAGTCGACACTCACTGAAGCTTTCTTT
NA,TRBJ1-5,NA,TRBV6-1,CAIPSGADSNQPQHF,TGTGCCATCCCCTCCGGGGCCGATAGCAATCAGCCCCAGCATTTT
TRBD2,TRBJ2-7,NA,TRBV6-5,CASSRLAGIYEQYF,TGTGCCAGCAGCCGACTAGCGGGGATATACGAGCAGTACTTC
NA,TRBJ2-4,NA,TRBV19,CASSIEGSLAKNIQYF,TGTGCCAGTAGTATAGAAGGCAGCCTAGCCAAAAACATTCAGTACTTC
TRBD2,TRBJ2-1,NA,TRBV10-1,CASSDTSGHVEQFF,TGCGCCAGCAGTGATACTAGCGGGCACGTTGAGCAGTTCTTC
NA,TRBJ1-1,NA,TRBV7-9,CASSSQGSYTEAFF,TGTGCCAGCAGCTCACAGGGTTCTTACACTGAAGCTTTCTTT
NA,TRBJ2-7,once,TRBV11-2,CASSLDGNGPYEQYF,TGTGCCAGCAGCTTAGACGGAAACGGGCCCTACGAGCAGTACTTC
NA,TRBJ2-7,NA,TRBV2,CASSGDAGTLYEQYF,TGTGCCAGCAGTGGGGACGCCGGGACCCTTTACGAGCAGTACTTC
TRBD1,TRBJ1-4,few,TRBV29-1,CSACPGTGSNEKLFF,TGCAGCGCTTGTCCCGGGACAGGTAGCAATGAAAAACTGTTTTTT
NA,TRBJ2-6,NA,TRBV19,CASSSSGANVLTF,TGTGCCAGTAGTTCCTCTGGGGCCAACGTCCTGACTTTC
TRBD2,TRBJ2-2,NA,TRBV27,CASSLYPPKAGGMRGTGELFF,TGTGCCAGCAGTTTATACCCCCCGAAGGCGGGAGGGATGCGGGGCACCGGGGAGCTGTTTTTT
TRBD2,TRBJ2-2,NA,TRBV6-6,CASSQALAGNTGELFF,TGTGCCAGCAGCCAAGCACTAGCGGGTAACACCGGGGAGCTGTTTTTT
TRBD1,TRBJ2-7,NA,TRBV9,CASSLGLRDRVHEQYF,TGTGCCAGCAGCCTAGGATTACGGGACAGGGTCCACGAGCAGTACTTC
NA,TRBJ2-3,NA,TRBV5-1,CASSPQGRGDTQYF,TGCGCCAGCAGCCCCCAGGGCCGCGGAGATACGCAGTATTTT
TRBD1,TRBJ1-3,NA,TRBV18,CASSPANFGTGIQSSGNTIYF,TGTGCCAGCTCACCGGCTAATTTCGGGACAGGGATTCAGAGCTCTGGAAACACCATATATTTT
NA,TRBJ1-5,NA,TRBV19,CASSRRVDNQPQHF,TGTGCCAGTAGTCGCCGGGTTGACAATCAGCCCCAGCATTTT
TRBD1,TRBJ2-2,NA,TRBV28,CASRETGGTGELFF,TGTGCCAGCAGGGAGACAGGGGGCACCGGGGAGCTGTTTTTT
TRBD2,TRBJ2-3,once,TRBV28,CASSFRFSLAGGSTDTQYF,TGTGCCAGCAGTTTTAGGTTCTCTCTAGCGGGAGGGAGCACAGATACGCAGTATTTT
TRBD1,TRBJ1-2,NA,TRBV11-2,CASSTPRGQGAGGYTF,TGTGCCAGCAGCACTCCCCGTGGGCAGGGGGCAGGTGGCTACACCTTC
TRBD1,TRBJ1-2,once,TRBV30,CAWTASGGHNYGYTF,TGTGCCTGGACCGCATCAGGGGGACACAACTATGGCTACACCTTC
TRBD2,TRBJ2-1,NA,TRBV6-5,CASSDSGRNNEQFF,TGTGCCAGCAGTGACAGCGGGAGGAACAATGAGCAGTTCTTC
NA,TRBJ2-7,NA,TRBV5-4,CASSLAAGYEQYF,TGTGCCAGCAGCTTGGCTGCCGGGTACGAGCAGTACTTC
TRBD2,TRBJ2-1,NA,TRBV6-6,CASSGTSGGNEQFF,TGTGCCAGCAGTGGGACTAGCGGCGGCAATGAGCAGTTCTTC
NA,TRBJ2-2,NA,TRBV6-5,CASSYKGDTGELFF,TGTGCCAGCAGTTACAAGGGAGACACCGGGGAGCTGTTTTTT
TRBD1,TRBJ1-2,once,TRBV28,CASSGTGSGFNYGYTF,TGTGCCAGCAGTGGGACAGGGAGCGGGTTTAACTATGGCTACACCTTC
NA,TRBJ2-5,NA,TRBV29-1,CSVEGRTRVRGETQYF,TGCAGCGTTGAAGGTCGAACTCGCGTGCGAGGCGAGACCCAGTACTTC
NA,TRBJ2-1,NA,TRBV6-6,CASSFHRGEQFF,TGTGCCAGCAGTTTCCATAGGGGTGAGCAGTTCTTC
TRBD2,TRBJ2-2,NA,TRBV7-7,CASSPGTGGLAGTPRELFF,TGTGCTAGCAGCCCCGGGACAGGGGGACTAGCGGGAACCCCCCGGGAGCTGTTTTTT
NA,TRBJ1-1,once,TRBV2,CASSSSAGNTEAFF,TGTGCCAGCAGTTCCTCTGCAGGGAACACTGAAGCTTTCTTT
NA,TRBJ2-7,NA,TRBV6-5,CASSYSGAGEQYF,TGTGCCAGCAGTTACTCGGGGGCCGGCGAGCAGTACTTC
TRBD1,TRBJ2-7,NA,TRBV5-4,CASSVDRGFYEQYF,TGTGCCAGCAGCGTGGACAGGGGATTCTACGAGCAGTACTTC
TRBD1,TRBJ2-7,once,TRBV6-6,CASSRQGSYEQYF,TGTGCCAGCAGCCGACAGGGCTCCTACGAGCAGTACTTC
NA,TRBJ1-1,NA,TRBV9,CASSAEGGRAEAFF,TGTGCCAGCAGCGCCGAGGGGGGAAGGGCTGAAGCTTTCTTT
TRBD2,TRBJ2-2,NA,TRBV30,CAWSVTSGVSDTGELFF,TGTGCCTGGAGTGTCACTAGCGGGGTCTCAGACACCGGGGAGCTGTTTTTT